The 8 T cell receptor beta chains in this list originate from one sample, sequenced in a study of cytomegalovirus exposure and HLA in healthy donors. The PCR contained 60 Vbeta and 13 Jbeta primers. Assay used: immunoSEQ multiplex PCR; TCRdb lists only in-frame clones, some missing. This table has 77,000 or so clones, approximately 80% appearing once. Sequenced input: PBMCs. Source of these receptors: a man between 65 and 85 years old in good health and CMV-seropositive.

The chain joins TRBV18 to TRBJ2-3; D is possibly TRBD2 (6 bases). Trimming took 2 bases from V and 0 from J, leaving 9 bases between them. The germline V gene encodes CDR1 KGHSH and CDR2 LQKENI. The CDR3 has 15 amino acids. As DNA, the CDR3 is TGTGCCAGCTCACCAGGGGCGGGGAGCACAGATACGCAGTATTTT. Protein sequence: CASSPGAGSTDTQYF.

V gene TRBV28 combines with J gene TRBJ1-3; D gene unclear. V was shortened by 6 bases and J by 0 bases, with 18 bases between the two germline ends. Germline-derived CDR1 and CDR2 are MDHEN and SYDVKM. CDR3 length: 17 amino acids. The CDR3 nucleotides read TGTGCCAGCAGCCGGCAGTTAGCCACCTACTCTGGAAACACCATATATTTT. Protein: CASSRQLATYSGNTIYF.

J is TRBJ1-3 and V is TRBV28; D uncertain. There are 14 residues in the CDR3. V dropped 6 bases and J dropped 0 bases, with 9 bases sitting between them. Germline CDR1 is MDHEN and CDR2 is SYDVKM. The DNA for the CDR3 is TGTGCCAGCAGCCCAGGCTTCTCTGGAAACACCATATATTTT. This codes for CASSPGFSGNTIYF.

The count of this clone is one. The CDR3 here is CASSPGLAANEQFF. In DNA form, the CDR3 reads TGTGCCAGCAGCCCGGGACTAGCCGCGAATGAGCAGTTCTTC. The chain carries TRBV6-5 and TRBJ2-1; 9 nucleotides match TRBD2. The CDR3 has 14 amino acids. Losses at the gene ends were 6 bases for V and 7 bases for J; bases not matched to a gene: 7. Germline lookup yields CDR1 MNHEY and CDR2 SVGAGI.

The chain recombines TRBV7-8 with TRBJ2-3; D might be TRBD1 (5 bases). In germline, CDR1 is SGHVS, CDR2 FQNEAQ. The CDR3 loop spans 15 amino acids. Between the trimmed V and J ends, which lost 6 bases and 5 bases, there was a span of 18 bases. The CDR3 sequence: CASSWGPAVIDTQYF. As DNA, the CDR3 is TGTGCCAGCAGTTGGGGCCCCGCGGTTATAGATACGCAGTATTTT.

V gene TRBV10-3 combines with J gene TRBJ2-5; TRBD2 agrees at 9 bases. Germline V gene data show CDR1 as ENHRY and CDR2 as SYGVKD. The CDR3 extends over 16 amino acids. Trimming cost V 6 bases and J 5 bases; bases outside gene matches: 13. The CDR3 DNA is TGTGCCATCAGCGCCTCTAGCGGGGCCATTAGGGAGACCCAGTACTTC. Translated: CAISASSGAIRETQYF.

J is TRBJ2-7 and V is TRBV6-5; 7 bases are shared with TRBD2. The CDR3 spans 16 residues. Germline V CDR1 and CDR2: MNHEY, SVGAGI. Losses at the gene ends were 0 bases for V and 2 bases for J; bases not matched to a gene: 7. The CDR3 DNA reads TGTGCCAGCAGTTACTCGTTTGCGGGGGATCCCTACGAGCAGTACTTC. Translated, it gives CASSYSFAGDPYEQYF.

This clone turned up a few times. This rearrangement joins TRBV19 to TRBJ1-1; the D gene is possibly TRBD1 (6 bases). The V end lost 0 bases, the J end lost 10 bases, and 12 bases lay between the germline ends. The CDR3 loop spans 13 amino acids. CDR1 and CDR2 from the germline V gene are LNHDA and SQIVND (reference sequence). CDR3 in amino acids: CASSIDRGVGAFF. In DNA, the CDR3 is TGTGCCAGTAGTATAGACAGGGGAGTCGGAGCTTTCTTT.